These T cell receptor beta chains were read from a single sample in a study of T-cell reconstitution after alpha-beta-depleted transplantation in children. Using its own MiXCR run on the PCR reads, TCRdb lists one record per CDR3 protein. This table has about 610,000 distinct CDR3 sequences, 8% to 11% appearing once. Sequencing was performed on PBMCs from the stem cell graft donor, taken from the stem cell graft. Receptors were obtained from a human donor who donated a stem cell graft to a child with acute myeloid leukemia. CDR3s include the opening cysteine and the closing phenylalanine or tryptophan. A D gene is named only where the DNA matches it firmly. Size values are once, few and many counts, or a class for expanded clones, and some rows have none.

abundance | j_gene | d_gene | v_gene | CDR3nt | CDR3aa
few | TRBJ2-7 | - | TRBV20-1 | TGCAGTGCGGGCGGACGGCTAGCCTACGAGCAGTACTTC | CSAGGRLAYEQYF
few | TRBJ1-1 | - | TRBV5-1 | TGCGCCAGCAGCCCGGGGGACCTCAACACTGAAGCTTTCTTT | CASSPGDLNTEAFF
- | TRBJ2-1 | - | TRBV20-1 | TGCAGTGCTACGAATTCCTCCTACAATGAGCAGTTCTTC | CSATNSSYNEQFF
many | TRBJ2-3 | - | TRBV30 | TGTGCCTTCTCGGACCCAGATACGCAGTATTTT | CAFSDPDTQYF
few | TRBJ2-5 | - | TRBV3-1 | TGTGCCAGCAGCCAAGGATCGTACGTGACCCAGTACTTC | CASSQGSYVTQYF
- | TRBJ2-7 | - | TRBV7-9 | TGTGCCAGCAGCCACAGACTAGGCCCCTACGAGCAGTACTTC | CASSHRLGPYEQYF
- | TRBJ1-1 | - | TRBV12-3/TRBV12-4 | TGTGCCAGCAGTTCGCGTATAGGGGTCATGAACACTGAAGCTTTCTTT | CASSSRIGVMNTEAFF
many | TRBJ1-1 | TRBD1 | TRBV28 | TGTGCCAGCAGCCCCGGGACAGGGGGACGGATCGGAGCTTTCTTT | CASSPGTGGRIGAFF
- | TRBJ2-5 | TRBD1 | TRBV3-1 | TGTGCCAGCAGCCTGGGACAGGGAAACCAAGAGACCCAGTACTTC | CASSLGQGNQETQYF
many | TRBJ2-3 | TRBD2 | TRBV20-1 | TGCAGTGCTAGAGGGGTTGGCGGGAGTAGGAGCACAGATACGCAGTATTTT | CSARGVGGSRSTDTQYF
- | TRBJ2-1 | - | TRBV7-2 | TGTGCCAGCAGCCTCGCCCCTTTCTGGAATGAGCAGTTCTTC | CASSLAPFWNEQFF
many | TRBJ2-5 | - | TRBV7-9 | TGTGCCAGCAGGAAAGGGGGAGAGACCCAGTACTTC | CASRKGGETQYF
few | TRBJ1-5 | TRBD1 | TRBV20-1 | TGCAGTGCTGGACCCCTTACAGGGGGCAGTCAGCCCCAGCATTTT | CSAGPLTGGSQPQHF
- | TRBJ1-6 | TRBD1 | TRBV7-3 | TGTGCCAGCAGCTTAGGGGGGACAGGGACTTCACCCCTCCACTTT | CASSLGGTGTSPLHF
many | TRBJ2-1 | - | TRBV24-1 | TGTGCCACCAGTGATTCTCAGGTAGGGGACTACAATGAGCAGTTCTTC | CATSDSQVGDYNEQFF
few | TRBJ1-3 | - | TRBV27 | TGTGCCAGCAGTGTCTCCTCTGGAAACACCATATATTTT | CASSVSSGNTIYF
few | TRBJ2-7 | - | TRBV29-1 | TGCAGCGTTTCGACGACTAGACACCCCTACGAGCAGTACTTC | CSVSTTRHPYEQYF
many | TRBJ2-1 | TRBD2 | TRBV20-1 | TGCAGTGCGAGGGGGACTAGCGGGAGCCGGAATGAGCAGTTCTTC | CSARGTSGSRNEQFF
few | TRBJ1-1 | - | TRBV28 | TGTGCCAGCAGTCCCGAGGCACTTAGGGCTTTCTTT | CASSPEALRAFF
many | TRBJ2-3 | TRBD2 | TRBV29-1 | TGCAGCGTAAAGGGGACTAGCGGCACAGATACGCAGTATTTT | CSVKGTSGTDTQYF
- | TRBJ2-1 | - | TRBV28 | TGTGCCAGCTTTACCGTCTCCTACAATGAGCAGTTCTTC | CASFTVSYNEQFF
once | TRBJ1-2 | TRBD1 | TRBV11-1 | TGTGCCAGCAGCCCGGGACAGGGGCGAGAAGGCTACACCTTC | CASSPGQGREGYTF
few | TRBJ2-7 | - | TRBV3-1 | TGTGCCAGCAGCCAAGGGGTACAGGGACCTTACTACGAGCAGTACTTC | CASSQGVQGPYYEQYF
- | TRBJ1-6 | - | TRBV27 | TGTGCCAGCAGTTTATTAGGGGAACCCCTCCACTTT | CASSLLGEPLHF
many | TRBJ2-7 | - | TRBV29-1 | TGCAGCGTTGTTGGGGGGCCCTACGAGCAGTACTTC | CSVVGGPYEQYF
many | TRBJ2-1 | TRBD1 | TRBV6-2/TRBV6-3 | TGTGCCAGCAGAGATGGGACAGGGCTTGGAAATGAGCAGTTCTTC | CASRDGTGLGNEQFF
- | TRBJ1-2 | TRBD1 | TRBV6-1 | TGTGCCAGCAGTCGGGACAGGGGTTCCGGCTACACCTTC | CASSRDRGSGYTF
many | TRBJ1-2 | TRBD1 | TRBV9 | TGTGCCAGCAGCGCCAAAAAGGCCCCGGGGACAGGGGGCCACAATGGCTACACCTTC | CASSAKKAPGTGGHNGYTF
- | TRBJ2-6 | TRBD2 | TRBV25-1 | TGTGCCAGCAGTCGACTAGCGGGAGGCGTTACGGGGGCCAACGTCCTGACTTTC | CASSRLAGGVTGANVLTF
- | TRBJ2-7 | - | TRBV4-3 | TGCGCCAGCAGCCAAGCAAGGGGATTCACCTACGAGCAGTACTTC | CASSQARGFTYEQYF
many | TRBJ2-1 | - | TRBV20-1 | TGCAGTGCTAGAGCAAATAGCGGCTCCTACAATGAGCAGTTCTTC | CSARANSGSYNEQFF
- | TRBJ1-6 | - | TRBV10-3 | TGTGCCATCAGTGAGTCGGGGGAGGGGTATAATTCACCCCTCCACTTT | CAISESGEGYNSPLHF
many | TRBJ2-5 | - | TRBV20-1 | TGCAGTGCTAGAGCTAGACTGATCCAAGAGACCCAGTACTTC | CSARARLIQETQYF
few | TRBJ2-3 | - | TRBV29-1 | TGCAGCGGGGCAGTTAGCACAGATACGCAGTATTTT | CSGAVSTDTQYF
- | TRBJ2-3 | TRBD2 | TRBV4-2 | TGTGCCAGCAGCCCTGGACTAGCGGACCCTCGGCGAGATACGCAGTATTTT | CASSPGLADPRRDTQYF
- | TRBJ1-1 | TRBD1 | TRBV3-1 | TGTGCCAGCAGCCGGGAGGGTACAGGGGGCACTGAAGCTTTCTTT | CASSREGTGGTEAFF
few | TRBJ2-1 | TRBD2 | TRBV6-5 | TGTGCCAGCAGTACTAGTAGGCTAGCGGGAGGCTACAATGAGCAGTTCTTC | CASSTSRLAGGYNEQFF
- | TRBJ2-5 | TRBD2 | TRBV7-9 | TGTGCCAGCAGCCGACTAGCGGTGGGGCAAGAGACCCAGTACTTC | CASSRLAVGQETQYF
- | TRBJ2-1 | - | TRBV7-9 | TGTGCCAGCGGCAGGCTAGCGCTTTACAATGAGCAGTTCTTC | CASGRLALYNEQFF